The 7 T cell receptor beta chains below all came from one sample that was sequenced in a study of blood T cell repertoires in COVID-19. Repertoires were generated with immunoSEQ multiplex PCR, while TCRdb's copy carries only in-frame clones and drops some. This table holds 250,000 or so clones, roughly 86% found once. The sequenced material came from peripheral blood. The receptor set was obtained from a woman aged 60-75 years with COVID-19, enrolled during active disease.

This clone was seen once. This chain connects TRBV6-5 to TRBJ2-7; 14 positions match TRBD2. This CDR3 region has 15 residues. Germline values: CDR1 MNHEY, CDR2 SVGAGI. With V trimmed by 4 bases and J by 7 bases, 6 bases remained unmatched. The CDR3 protein is CASSSGTSGSGEQYF. CDR3 DNA: TGTGCCAGCAGTTCCGGGACTAGCGGGAGTGGAGAGCAGTACTTC.

The J gene is TRBJ2-3, the V gene TRBV6-2 or TRBV6-3, with a weak D call TRBD2 (7 bases). Looked up from germline, CDR1 is MNHEY and CDR2 is SVGEGT. Trimming left V 5 bases short and J 0 bases short, with 12 bases between. The CDR3 length is 15 residues. Written as DNA, the CDR3 is TGTGCCAGCAGTCTAGGGGGGGCCAGCACAGATACGCAGTATTTT. Its protein product is CASSLGGASTDTQYF.

The V gene is TRBV20-1, the J gene TRBJ2-5, with 9 positions matching TRBD2. This CDR3 has 15 amino acids. The junction had 8 bases not matched to a gene; V was cut back by 3 bases and J by 3 bases. Germline values: CDR1 DFQATT, CDR2 SNEGSKA (reference sequence). Here the CDR3 DNA reads TGCAGTGCTAGTTACTGGCGGGAGGGCGAAGAGACCCAGTACTTC. Its translation: CSASYWREGEETQYF.

The J gene is TRBJ2-2, the V gene TRBV7-2, with D perhaps matching TRBD2 (5 bases). The CDR3 is 15 amino acids. Germline lookup yields CDR1 SGHTA and CDR2 FQGNSA. Trimming shortened V by 5 bases and J by 1 base, and 11 bases separated the two germline ends. The CDR3 DNA reads as TGTGCCAGCAGCCCGGGGTTCATGAACACCGGGGAGCTGTTTTTT. Its translation is CASSPGFMNTGELFF.

This clone turned up a few times. CDR3 sequence (DNA): TGCGCCAGCACCGTAGGGACAGGGAGGCCCTACGAGCAGTACTTC. Translated: CASTVGTGRPYEQYF. The chain links TRBV5-1 to TRBJ2-7, with 9 bases that match TRBD1. The CDR3 consists of 15 residues. V lost 6 bases, J lost 2 bases, and 9 bases stayed unmatched. Germline V gene data show CDR1 as SGHRS and CDR2 as YFSETQ.

This sequence joins TRBV15 and TRBJ2-1; 9 positions match TRBD1. V was clipped by 0 bases and J by 2 bases; unmatched bases: 5. The CDR3 has 17 amino acids. CDR1 and CDR2 (germline): LNHNV, YYDKDF (reference sequence). CDR3 protein: CATSREIQGAAYNEQFF. CDR3 bases: TGTGCCACCAGCAGAGAAATACAGGGGGCGGCCTACAATGAGCAGTTCTTC.

V usage is TRBV11-2 and J usage is TRBJ2-2; unclear D gene. V lost 7 bases to trimming and J lost 7 bases, with 7 bases between them. From germline, CDR1 is SGHAT and CDR2 FQNNGV. The CDR3 consists of 11 residues. DNA for the CDR3: TGTGCCAGCATATCGGTCGGGGAGCTGTTTTTT. It encodes CASISVGELFF. The full variable domain, rest sourced from reference TRBV11-2 and TRBJ2-2, is EAGVAQSPRYKIIEKRQSVAFWCNPISGHATLYWYQQILGQGPKLLIQFQNNGVVDDSQLPKDRFSAERLKGVDSTLKIQPAKLEDSAVYLCASISVGELFFGEGSRLTVL.